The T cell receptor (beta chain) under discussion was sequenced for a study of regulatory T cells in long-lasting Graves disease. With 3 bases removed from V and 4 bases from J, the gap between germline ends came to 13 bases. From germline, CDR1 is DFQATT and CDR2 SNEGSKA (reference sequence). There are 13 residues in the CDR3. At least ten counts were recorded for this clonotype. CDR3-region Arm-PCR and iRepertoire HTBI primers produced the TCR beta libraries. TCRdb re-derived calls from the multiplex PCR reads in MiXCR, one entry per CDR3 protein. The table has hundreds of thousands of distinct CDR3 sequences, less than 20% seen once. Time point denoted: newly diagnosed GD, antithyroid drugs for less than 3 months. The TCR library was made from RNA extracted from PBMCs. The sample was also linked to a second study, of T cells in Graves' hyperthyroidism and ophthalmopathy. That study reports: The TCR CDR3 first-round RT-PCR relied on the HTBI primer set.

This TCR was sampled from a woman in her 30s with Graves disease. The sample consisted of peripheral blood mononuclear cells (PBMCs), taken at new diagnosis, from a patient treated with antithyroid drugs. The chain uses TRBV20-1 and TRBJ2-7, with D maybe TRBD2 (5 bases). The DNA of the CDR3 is TGCAGTGCTAGGCCCTGGGGAGTATACGAGCAGTACTTC. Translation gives CSARPWGVYEQYF.